Below, 8 T cell receptor beta chains from the same sample are listed, as sequenced in a study of T cell responses to AZD1222 COVID-19 vaccine. The data were produced by immunoSEQ multiplex PCR, yet TCRdb's version contains in-frame clones alone and is incomplete. The sample records about 220,000 clones, 85% to 95% being singletons. The starting material was peripheral blood, obtained on day 0 of MenACWY control vaccination. All receptors come from an adult in good health.

The chain uses TRBV6-2 or TRBV6-3 and TRBJ1-6; D not certain. The CDR3 is made up of 16 amino acids. Per the germline V gene, CDR1 is MNHEY and CDR2 is SVGEGT. With 5 bases removed from V and 0 bases from J, the gap between germline ends came to 11 bases. The CDR3 sequence is CASSDQRSSYNSPLHF. The DNA of the CDR3 is TGTGCCAGCAGTGACCAACGAAGCTCCTATAATTCACCCCTCCACTTT.

The gene calls are TRBV7-2 and TRBJ2-5, with 9 nucleotides matching TRBD1. With 5 bases clipped from V and 5 bases from J, the junction kept 3 bases outside the gene matches. The CDR3 sequence is 13 residues long. The germline V gene has CDR1 SGHTA and CDR2 FQGNSA. For the CDR3, the DNA is TGTGCCAGCAGCCCGGACAGGGGCGAGACCCAGTACTTC. Its protein product is CASSPDRGETQYF.

This sequence joins TRBV19 and TRBJ1-6; 7 positions match TRBD1. CDR1 and CDR2 from the germline V gene are LNHDA and SQIVND (reference sequence). V was clipped by 3 bases and J by 9 bases; unmatched bases: 11. This CDR3 spans 16 amino acids. The CDR3 bases are TGTGCCAGTAGTATGAGGACAGGAATCCGGAGTTCACCCCTCCACTTT. Protein product: CASSMRTGIRSSPLHF.

This clone was detected only once. The chain employs TRBV6-1 and TRBJ1-2, with a weak D call TRBD1 (5 bases). Germline V gene lookup returns CDR1 MNHNS and CDR2 SASEGT. The CDR3 sequence is 14 residues long. Trimming removed 6 bases from V and 5 bases from J, with 16 bases in between. The CDR3 is CASSPYSWGYGYTF. Here the CDR3 DNA reads TGTGCCAGCAGCCCCTATTCATGGGGGTATGGCTACACCTTC.

The V call is TRBV6-6, the J call TRBJ2-7; TRBD1 matches 7 bases. The CDR3 covers 15 residues. The trim removed 4 bases at V and 4 bases at J, leaving 10 bases unmatched. The germline V gene encodes CDR1 MNHNY and CDR2 SVGAGI (reference sequence). This CDR3 is CASSSPGQSIYEQYF. The CDR3 DNA reads as TGTGCCAGCAGTTCTCCGGGACAGTCTATTTACGAGCAGTACTTC.

The chain recombines TRBV4-1 with TRBJ1-1; a possible D gene is TRBD1 (5 bases). Germline-derived CDR1 and CDR2 are MGHRA and YSYEKL. The CDR3 runs 16 residues. V was shortened by 1 base and J by 3 bases, with 15 bases between the two germline ends. The CDR3 coding sequence is TGCGCCAGCAGCCAAGGGCAGGGTGGTAAGGACACTGAAGCTTTCTTT. This gives the protein CASSQGQGGKDTEAFF.

The J gene is TRBJ2-7, the V gene TRBV27, with unresolved D. CDR1 MNHEY and CDR2 SMNVEV come from the germline V gene (reference sequence). The CDR3 sequence is 13 residues long. The V end lost 4 bases, the J end lost 3 bases, and 10 bases lay between the germline ends. CDR3 nucleotides: TGTGCCAGCAGTTATTCCCCAAGCTACGAGCAGTACTTC. Translating gives CASSYSPSYEQYF.

This clone was seen just once. The V gene is TRBV7-9, the J gene TRBJ2-7; a weak D match, TRBD1 (7 bases). Looked up from germline, CDR1 is SEHNR and CDR2 is FQNEAQ (reference sequence). The ends were cut back, 5 bases at V and 7 bases at J, with 12 bases in the middle. This CDR3 region has 12 residues. This CDR3 is CASSPQGGEQYF. The CDR3 DNA sequence: TGTGCCAGCAGCCCTCAGGGGGGAGAGCAGTACTTC.